The clone carrying this T cell receptor beta chain was seen a handful of times. The antigen is unknown. The same CDR3 also results from other DNA sequences found in this sample. Expressed TCRB transcripts were sequenced because the entire RNA isolate underwent reverse transcription. The data were produced by immunoSEQ multiplex PCR, yet TCRdb's version contains in-frame clones alone and is incomplete. The sample yields about 340,000 clones, roughly a tenth seen once. The data were taken from a study of beta chain features in type 1 diabetes. Overall study context: The patient and healthy donor groups were comparable for age, gender and cell yields. Findings and limits, study-wide: It was among patients, rather than healthy donors, that naive, central memory and Treg TCRB repertoires appeared more similar. Type 1 diabetes patients had TCRB CDR3s that were shorter (moderately but significantly so) in all four CD4+ subsets. Here, the possible influence of HLA type (on TCRB rearrangement) remained unresolved.

Trimming left V 4 bases short and J 1 base short, with 10 bases between. The CDR3 spans 14 residues. Germline-derived CDR1 and CDR2 are MNHEY and SVGAGI. Naive, central memory, regulatory and stem cell-like memory cells within the CD4+ compartment were sorted using CD45RO/CCR7/CD25/CD127/CD95/CD27. V is TRBV6-5 and J is TRBJ1-1, with D perhaps matching TRBD1 (6 bases). The clonotype was recovered from a man aged 25 to 45 with type 1 diabetes. Material: central memory CD4+ T cells from blood. The DNA of the CDR3 is TGTGCCAGCAGTTCGGGGGCGAGGAACACTGAAGCTTTCTTT. Its protein product is CASSSGARNTEAFF.